The sequence of this T cell receptor (beta chain) was determined in a study of cytomegalovirus exposure and HLA in healthy donors. Study-level information: Caucasian-associated ancestry cluster membership applied to under 85% of approximately 400 genotyped donors.

Comment on this clone: The antigen is not known.

Overall study findings and caveats: What was likely a sequencing artifact was a cluster of highly shared sequence variants.

In the PCR, 60 Vbeta and 13 Jbeta primers were used. Clones were sequenced by immunoSEQ multiplex PCR, and TCRdb holds only the in-frame ones, with some missing. The sample holds roughly 200,000 clones; over 70% are singletons and the top ten take roughly 1.3%. Material: PBMCs. This clonotype was obtained from a man younger than 40 in good health and CMV-seronegative.

CDR3 nucleotide sequence: TGCGCCAGCAGCCAAGCCCCGGGACAGCAAAACATTCAGTACTTC. Translating it yields CASSQAPGQQNIQYF. The rearrangement links TRBV4-1 to TRBJ2-4, with TRBD1 identical over 7 bases. The V segment lost 1 base and the J segment 5 bases; nucleotides outside the gene matches: 5. Germline CDR1 is MGHRA and CDR2 is YSYEKL. This CDR3 spans 15 amino acids.